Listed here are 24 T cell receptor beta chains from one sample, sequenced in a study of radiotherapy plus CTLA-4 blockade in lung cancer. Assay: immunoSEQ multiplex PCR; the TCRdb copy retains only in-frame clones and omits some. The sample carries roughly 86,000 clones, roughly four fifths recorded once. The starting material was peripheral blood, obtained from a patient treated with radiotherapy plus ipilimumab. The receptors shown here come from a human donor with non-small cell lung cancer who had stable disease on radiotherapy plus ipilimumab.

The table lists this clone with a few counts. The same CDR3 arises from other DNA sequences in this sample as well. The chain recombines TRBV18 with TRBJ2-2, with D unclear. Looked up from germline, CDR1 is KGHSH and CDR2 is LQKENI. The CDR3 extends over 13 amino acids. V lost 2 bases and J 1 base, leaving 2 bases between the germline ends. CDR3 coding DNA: TGTGCCAGCTCACCAGGGAACACCGGGGAGCTGTTTTTT. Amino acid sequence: CASSPGNTGELFF.

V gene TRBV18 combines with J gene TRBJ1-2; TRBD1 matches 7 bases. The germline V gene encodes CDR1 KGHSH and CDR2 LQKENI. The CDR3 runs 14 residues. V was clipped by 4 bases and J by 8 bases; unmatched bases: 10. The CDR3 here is CASSLQGDSGGYTF. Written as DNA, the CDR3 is TGTGCCAGCTCACTCCAGGGGGACAGTGGCGGCTACACCTTC.

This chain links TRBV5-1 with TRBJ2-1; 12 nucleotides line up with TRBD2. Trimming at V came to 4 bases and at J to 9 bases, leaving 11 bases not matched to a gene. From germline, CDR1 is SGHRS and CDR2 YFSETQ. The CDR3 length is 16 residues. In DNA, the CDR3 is TGCGCCAGCAGCCCGGAGGCTAGCGGGGGGGCATTTGAGCAGTTCTTC. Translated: CASSPEASGGAFEQFF.

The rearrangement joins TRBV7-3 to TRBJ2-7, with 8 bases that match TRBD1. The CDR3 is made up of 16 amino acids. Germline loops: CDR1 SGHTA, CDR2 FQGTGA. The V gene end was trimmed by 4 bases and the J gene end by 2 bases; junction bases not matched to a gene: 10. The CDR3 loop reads CASSSTGQEPPYEQYF. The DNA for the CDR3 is TGTGCCAGCAGCTCAACGGGACAGGAGCCCCCCTACGAGCAGTACTTC. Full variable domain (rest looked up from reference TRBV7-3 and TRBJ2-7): GAGVSQTPSNKVTEKGKYVELRCDPISGHTALYWYRQSLGQGPEFLIYFQGTGAADDSGLPNDRFFAVRPEGSVSTLKIQRTERGDSAVYLCASSSTGQEPPYEQYFGPGTRLTVT.

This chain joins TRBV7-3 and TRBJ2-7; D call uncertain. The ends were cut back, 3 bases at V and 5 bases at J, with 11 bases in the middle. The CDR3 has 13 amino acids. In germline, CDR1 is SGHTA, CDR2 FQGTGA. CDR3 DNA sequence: TGTGCCAGCAGCTTGTGGGTTGGGAACGAGCAGTACTTC. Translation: CASSLWVGNEQYF.

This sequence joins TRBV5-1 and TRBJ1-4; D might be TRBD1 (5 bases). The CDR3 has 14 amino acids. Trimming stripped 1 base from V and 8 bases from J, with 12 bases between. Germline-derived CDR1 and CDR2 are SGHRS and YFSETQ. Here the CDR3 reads CASSLIPGEEKLFF. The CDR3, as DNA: TGCGCCAGCAGCTTGATACCGGGGGAGGAAAAACTGTTTTTT.

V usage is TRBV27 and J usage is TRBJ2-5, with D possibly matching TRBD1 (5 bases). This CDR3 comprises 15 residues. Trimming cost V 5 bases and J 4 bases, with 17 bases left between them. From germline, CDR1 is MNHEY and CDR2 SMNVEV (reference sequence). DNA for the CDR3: TGTGCCAGCAGTCGGTCTCAGGGCAACGGAGAGACCCAGTACTTC. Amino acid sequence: CASSRSQGNGETQYF.

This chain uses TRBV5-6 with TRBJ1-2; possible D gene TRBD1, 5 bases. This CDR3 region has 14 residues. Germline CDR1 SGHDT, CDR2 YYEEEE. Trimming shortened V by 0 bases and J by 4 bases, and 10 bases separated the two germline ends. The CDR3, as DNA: TGTGCCAGCAGCTTGGCCTTTAGGGGCTATGGCTACACCTTC. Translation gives CASSLAFRGYGYTF.

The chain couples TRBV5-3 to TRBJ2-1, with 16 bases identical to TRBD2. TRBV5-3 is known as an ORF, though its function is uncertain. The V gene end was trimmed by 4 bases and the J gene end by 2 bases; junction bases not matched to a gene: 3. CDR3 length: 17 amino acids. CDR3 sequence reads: CARSAGTSGRAYNEQFF. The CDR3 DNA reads TGTGCCAGAAGCGCTGGGACTAGCGGGAGGGCCTACAATGAGCAGTTCTTC.

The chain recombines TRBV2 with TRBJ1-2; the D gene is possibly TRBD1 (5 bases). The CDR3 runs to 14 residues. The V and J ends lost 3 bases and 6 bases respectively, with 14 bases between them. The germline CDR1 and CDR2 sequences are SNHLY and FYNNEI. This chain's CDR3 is CASSEGRGEHGYTF. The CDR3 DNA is TGTGCCAGCAGTGAGGGCCGGGGCGAGCATGGCTACACCTTC.

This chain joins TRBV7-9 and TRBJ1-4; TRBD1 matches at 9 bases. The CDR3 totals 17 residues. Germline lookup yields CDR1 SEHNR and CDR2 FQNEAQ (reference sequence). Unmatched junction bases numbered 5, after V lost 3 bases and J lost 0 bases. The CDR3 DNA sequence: TGTGCCAGCAGCTTCGGACAGGGGCTAGCAACTAATGAAAAACTGTTTTTT. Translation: CASSFGQGLATNEKLFF.

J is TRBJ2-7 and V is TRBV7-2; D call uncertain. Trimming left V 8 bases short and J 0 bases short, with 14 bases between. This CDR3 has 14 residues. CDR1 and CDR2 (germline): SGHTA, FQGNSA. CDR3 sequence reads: CASSDWAASYEQYF. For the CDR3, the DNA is TGTGCCAGCTCAGACTGGGCAGCCTCCTACGAGCAGTACTTC.

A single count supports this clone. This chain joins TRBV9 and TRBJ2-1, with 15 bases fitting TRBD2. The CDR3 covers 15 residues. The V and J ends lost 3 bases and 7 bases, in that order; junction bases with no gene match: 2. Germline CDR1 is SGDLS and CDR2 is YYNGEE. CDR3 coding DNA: TGTGCCAGCAGCGGGGGACTAGCGGGAGGAAATGAGCAGTTCTTC. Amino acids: CASSGGLAGGNEQFF.

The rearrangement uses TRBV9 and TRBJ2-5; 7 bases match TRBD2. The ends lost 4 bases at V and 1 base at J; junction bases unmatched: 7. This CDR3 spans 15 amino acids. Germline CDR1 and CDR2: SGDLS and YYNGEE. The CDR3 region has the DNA TGTGCCAGCAGCTTAAGGAGGGAGGGCCAAGAGACCCAGTACTTC. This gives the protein CASSLRREGQETQYF.

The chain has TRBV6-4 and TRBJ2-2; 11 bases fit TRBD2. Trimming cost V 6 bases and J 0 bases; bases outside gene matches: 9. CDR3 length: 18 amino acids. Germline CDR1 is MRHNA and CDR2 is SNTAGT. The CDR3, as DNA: TGTGCCAGCAGGGGCGGACTAGCGGGTGATTCGAACACCGGGGAGCTGTTTTTT. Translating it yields CASRGGLAGDSNTGELFF.

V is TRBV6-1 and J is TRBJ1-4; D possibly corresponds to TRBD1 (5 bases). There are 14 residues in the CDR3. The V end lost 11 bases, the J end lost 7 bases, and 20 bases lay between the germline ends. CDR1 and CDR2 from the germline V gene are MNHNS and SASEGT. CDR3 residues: CASRWGEISEKLFF. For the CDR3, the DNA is TGTGCCTCCCGATGGGGGGAAATTAGTGAAAAACTGTTTTTT.

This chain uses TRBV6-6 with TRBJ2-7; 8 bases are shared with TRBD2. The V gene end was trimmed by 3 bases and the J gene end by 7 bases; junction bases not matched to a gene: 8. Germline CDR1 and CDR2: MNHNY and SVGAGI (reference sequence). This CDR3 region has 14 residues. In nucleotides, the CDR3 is TGTGCCAGCAGTTATGGGACTAGTCAAGATGAGCAGTACTTC. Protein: CASSYGTSQDEQYF.

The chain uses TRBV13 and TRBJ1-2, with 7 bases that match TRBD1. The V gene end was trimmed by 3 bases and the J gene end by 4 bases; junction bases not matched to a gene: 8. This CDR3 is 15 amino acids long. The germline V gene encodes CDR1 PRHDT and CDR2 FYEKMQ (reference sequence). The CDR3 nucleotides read TGTGCCAGCAGCTTTGGGACAGACAGCCCCTATGGCTACACCTTC. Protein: CASSFGTDSPYGYTF. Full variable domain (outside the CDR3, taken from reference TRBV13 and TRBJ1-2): AAGVIQSPRHLIKEKRETATLKCYPIPRHDTVYWYQQGPGQDPQFLISFYEKMQSDKGSIPDRFSAQQFSDYHSELNMSSLELGDSALYFCASSFGTDSPYGYTFGSGTRLTVV.

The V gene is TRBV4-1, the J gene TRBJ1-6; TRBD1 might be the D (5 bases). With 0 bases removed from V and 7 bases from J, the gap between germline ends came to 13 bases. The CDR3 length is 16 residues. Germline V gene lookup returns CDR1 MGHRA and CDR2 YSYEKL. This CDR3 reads CASSQEPAQGNSPLHF. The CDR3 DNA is TGCGCCAGCAGCCAAGAGCCAGCGCAGGGAAATTCACCCCTCCACTTT.

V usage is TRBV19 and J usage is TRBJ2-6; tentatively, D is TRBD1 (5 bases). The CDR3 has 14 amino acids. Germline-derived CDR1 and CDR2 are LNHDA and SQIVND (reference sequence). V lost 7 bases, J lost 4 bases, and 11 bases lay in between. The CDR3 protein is CASTDRGGANVLTF. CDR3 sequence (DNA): TGTGCCAGTACCGATAGGGGCGGGGCCAACGTCCTGACTTTC.

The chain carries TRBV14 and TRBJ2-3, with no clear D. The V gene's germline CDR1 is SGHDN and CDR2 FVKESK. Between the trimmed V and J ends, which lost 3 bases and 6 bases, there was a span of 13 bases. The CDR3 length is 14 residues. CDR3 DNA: TGTGCCAGCAGCCATGACCGGAAGGTTGATACGCAGTATTTT. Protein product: CASSHDRKVDTQYF.

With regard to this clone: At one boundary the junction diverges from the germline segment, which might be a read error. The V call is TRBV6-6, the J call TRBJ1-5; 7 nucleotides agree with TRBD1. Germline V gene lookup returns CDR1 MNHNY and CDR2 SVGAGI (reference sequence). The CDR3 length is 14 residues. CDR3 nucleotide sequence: TGTGCCAGCAGTGACAACAGGGGCAACCAGCCCCAGCATTTT. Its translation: CASSDNRGNQPQHF.

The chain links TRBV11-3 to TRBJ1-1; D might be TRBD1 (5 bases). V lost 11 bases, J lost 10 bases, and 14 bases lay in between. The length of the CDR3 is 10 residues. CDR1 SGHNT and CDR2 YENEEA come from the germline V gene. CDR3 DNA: TGTGCCCCCAGGGAGCCTGGAGCTTTCTTT. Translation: CAPREPGAFF. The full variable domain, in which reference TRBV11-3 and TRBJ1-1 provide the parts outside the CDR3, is EAGVVQSPRYKIIEKKQPVAFWCNPISGHNTLYWYLQNLGQGPELLIRYENEEAVDDSQLPKDRFSAERLKGVDSTLKIQPAELGDSAVYLCAPREPGAFFGQGTRLTVV.

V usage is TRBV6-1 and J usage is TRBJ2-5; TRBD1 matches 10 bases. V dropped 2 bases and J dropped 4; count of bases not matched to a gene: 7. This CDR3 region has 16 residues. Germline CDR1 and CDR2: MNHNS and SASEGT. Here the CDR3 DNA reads TGTGCCAGCAGTGAAAGTAGACAGGGGGCGCGAGAGACCCAGTACTTC. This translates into CASSESRQGARETQYF.